This T cell receptor (beta chain) derives from a study of long-term antiretroviral therapy in people with HIV. Run at survey level, the immunoSEQ assay was version v3.0. Assay used: immunoSEQ multiplex PCR; TCRdb lists only in-frame clones, some missing. The sample shows roughly 15,000 clones, over 75% of them seen only once. Germline CDR1 and CDR2: SGDLS and YYNGEE. V shed 4 bases and J 5 bases; nucleotides not matched to a gene: 5. The CDR3 is made up of 15 amino acids. General study findings and limits: Post-ART diversity increased but stayed below transplant donor controls.

Remarks on this clone: Its antigen is not known.

The source of this sequence is a man aged 40-50 years with HIV. The rearrangement links TRBV9 to TRBJ2-2, with 10 bases lining up with TRBD1. The specimen comprised unsorted PBMCs, sampled 6.2 years after starting antiretroviral therapy. The chain's CDR3 is CASSPWDRGTGELFF. In DNA form, the CDR3 reads TGTGCCAGCAGCCCCTGGGACAGGGGTACCGGGGAGCTGTTTTTT.